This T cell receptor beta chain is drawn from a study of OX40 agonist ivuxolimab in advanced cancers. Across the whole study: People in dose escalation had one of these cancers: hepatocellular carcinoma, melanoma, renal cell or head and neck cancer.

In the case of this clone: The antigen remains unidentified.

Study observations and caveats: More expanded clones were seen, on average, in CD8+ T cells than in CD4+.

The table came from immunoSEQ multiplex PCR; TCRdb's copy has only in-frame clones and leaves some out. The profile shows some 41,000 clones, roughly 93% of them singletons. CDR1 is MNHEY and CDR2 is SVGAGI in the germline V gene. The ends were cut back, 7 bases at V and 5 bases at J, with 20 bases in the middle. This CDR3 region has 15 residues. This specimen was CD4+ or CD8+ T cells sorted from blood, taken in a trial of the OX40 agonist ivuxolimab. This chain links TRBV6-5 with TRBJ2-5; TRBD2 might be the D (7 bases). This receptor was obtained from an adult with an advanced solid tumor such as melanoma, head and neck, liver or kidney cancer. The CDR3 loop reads CASNLGGLAGETQYF. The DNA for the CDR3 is TGTGCCAGCAACCTGGGGGGGCTAGCCGGGGAGACCCAGTACTTC.